Each of the 31 T cell receptor beta chains below was sequenced from the same sample in a study of blood T cells in healthy people across ages. For the second PCR, which ran for about 7 to 11 cycles, a sample-barcoded 5' primer and a J-beta primer mix were used. TCRdb itself ran the 5' RACE reads through MiXCR, one entry per CDR3 protein. The sample carries roughly 800,000 distinct CDR3 sequences, roughly 64% recorded once. What was sequenced was blood. Receptor source: a man aged 25 to 45 in good health.

The gene calls are TRBV4-3 and TRBJ2-1, with D maybe TRBD1 (5 bases). V was clipped by 0 bases and J by 5 bases, with 17 bases between them. This CDR3 is built from 17 residues. The germline V gene has CDR1 LGHNA and CDR2 YSLEER. In DNA, the CDR3 is TGCGCCAGCAGCCAAGACTCTCGGCAGGGCAGGCACAATGAGCAGTTCTTC. Protein product: CASSQDSRQGRHNEQFF.

This clonotype was recorded a few times. The V and J genes are TRBV12-3 or TRBV12-4 and TRBJ2-5, with 10 bases aligning to TRBD1. V shed 5 bases, J shed 6 bases, and the junction held 9 bases outside the gene matches. The CDR3 contains 15 residues. CDR3 amino acids: CASSPTTGGIKTQYF. The CDR3 DNA is TGTGCCAGCAGTCCAACGACAGGGGGCATAAAGACCCAGTACTTC.

V is TRBV7-3 and J is TRBJ1-2, with D possibly matching TRBD1 (5 bases). Germline V CDR1 and CDR2: SGHTA, FQGTGA. Trimming took 5 bases from V and 5 from J, leaving 18 bases between them. This CDR3 is 15 amino acids long. The CDR3 region has the DNA TGTGCCAGCAGCCCATCGGGGCCACGCGATTATGGCTACACCTTC. It translates to CASSPSGPRDYGYTF.

The rearrangement links TRBV6-1 to TRBJ2-7; 11 positions match TRBD1. Germline CDR1 MNHNS, CDR2 SASEGT. This CDR3 comprises 13 residues. The junction had 1 base not matched to a gene; V was cut back by 7 bases and J by 2 bases. Written as DNA, the CDR3 is TGTGCCAGCAAGGACAGGGGGCCCTACGAGCAGTACTTC. Translated, it gives CASKDRGPYEQYF.

This clonotype was seen only a few times. This sequence joins TRBV30 and TRBJ2-1; D might be TRBD1 (5 bases). The CDR3 covers 13 residues. V lost 4 bases to trimming and J lost 10 bases, with 17 bases between them. CDR1 is GTSNPN, CDR2 SVGIG, per germline (reference sequence). The CDR3 protein is CAWTSGLLGEQFF. CDR3 DNA: TGTGCCTGGACTTCAGGGCTTCTAGGGGAGCAGTTCTTC. The full variable domain, completed using reference TRBV30 and TRBJ2-1, is SQTIHQWPATLVQPVGSPLSLECTVEGTSNPNLYWYRQAAGRGLQLLFYSVGIGQISSEVPQNLSASRPQDRQFILSSKKLLLSDSGFYLCAWTSGLLGEQFFGPGTRLTVL.

There are many counts of this clonotype. CDR3 region: CASSPGQGFTDTQYF. The DNA of the CDR3 is TGTGCCAGCAGCCCGGGACAGGGGTTCACAGATACGCAGTATTTT. The V call is TRBV3-1, the J call TRBJ2-3; 10 bases match TRBD1. Per germline, CDR1 LGHDT and CDR2 YNNKEL (reference sequence). The V gene end was trimmed by 4 bases and the J gene end by 2 bases; junction bases not matched to a gene: 3. This CDR3 spans 15 amino acids.

The genes are TRBV7-2 and TRBJ1-2; D not certain. The germline V and J ends were trimmed by 0 bases and 5 bases, with 13 bases remaining between them. Looked up from germline, CDR1 is SGHTA and CDR2 is FQGNSA. This CDR3 is 15 amino acids long. CDR3 amino acids: CASSLAPSTTYGYTF. In DNA, the CDR3 is TGTGCCAGCAGCTTAGCGCCCAGTACAACTTATGGCTACACCTTC.

The chain combines TRBV11-1 with TRBJ1-6, with D uncertain. Germline CDR1 reads SGHAT; CDR2 reads FQDESV (reference sequence). The CDR3 consists of 15 residues. The ends were cut back, 0 bases at V and 9 bases at J, with 12 bases in the middle. The CDR3 protein is CASSLASVVPSPLHF. DNA of the CDR3: TGTGCCAGCAGCTTAGCGTCGGTCGTCCCTTCACCCCTCCACTTT.

This clonotype was seen a few times. The rearrangement links TRBV15 to TRBJ2-7; the match to TRBD1 covers 7 bases. The junction had 10 bases not matched to a gene; V was cut back by 0 bases and J by 2 bases. This CDR3 has 17 residues. CDR1 and CDR2 from the germline V gene are LNHNV and YYDKDF (reference sequence). This CDR3 reads CATSRDVLGTAAYEQYF. CDR3 DNA sequence: TGTGCCACCAGCAGAGACGTTCTAGGGACAGCGGCCTACGAGCAGTACTTC.

The V and J genes are TRBV7-6 and TRBJ1-1, with a possible D match to TRBD1 (5 bases). Germline V gene sequence: CDR1 SGHVS, CDR2 FNYEAQ. Trimming took off 5 bases at V and 2 bases at J, with 12 bases between the two ends. The CDR3 length is 14 residues. The chain's CDR3 is CASSPTGLNTEAFF. The DNA for the CDR3 is TGTGCCAGCAGCCCAACGGGACTTAACACTGAAGCTTTCTTT.

The J gene is TRBJ2-7, the V gene TRBV20-1; 8 nucleotides agree with TRBD1. The CDR3 extends over 13 amino acids. Per germline, CDR1 DFQATT and CDR2 SNEGSKA (reference sequence). The V segment lost 8 bases and the J segment 4 bases; nucleotides outside the gene matches: 10. In DNA, the CDR3 is TGCAGTACCACGACAGGGGACGATTACGAGCAGTACTTC. Its translation is CSTTTGDDYEQYF.

V and J are TRBV12-3 or TRBV12-4 and TRBJ2-7; perhaps TRBD2 as D (6 bases). Trimming left V 6 bases short and J 3 bases short, with 12 bases between. This CDR3 is built from 13 residues. The CDR3 bases are TGTGCCAGCAGCCCCGGGAGTAACTACGAGCAGTACTTC. The encoded protein is CASSPGSNYEQYF.

The rearrangement joins TRBV3-1 to TRBJ2-7; 10 bases fit TRBD1. From germline, CDR1 is LGHDT and CDR2 YNNKEL (reference sequence). CDR3 length: 15 amino acids. The J segment lost 7 bases and the V segment lost 5 bases, leaving 11 bases of the junction unmatched. CDR3 sequence (DNA): TGTGCCAGCAGCTCCAGGGGACAGGGGTTTGTAGAGCAGTACTTC. Its translation is CASSSRGQGFVEQYF.

With respect to this clonotype: Relative to the germline gene, one junction end is altered; a read error may explain this. This sequence joins TRBV7-2 and TRBJ1-6, with D perhaps TRBD1 (6 bases). From germline, CDR1 is SGHTA and CDR2 FQGNSA. CDR3 length: 15 amino acids. The CDR3 DNA reads as TGTGCCAGCAGCCCGCGACAGGCCTTGAATTCGCCCCTCCACTTT. It codes for CASSPRQALNSPLHF.

This clonotype is a singleton in its sample. The rearrangement links TRBV20-1 to TRBJ2-7; 9 bases fit TRBD1. CDR1 and CDR2 (germline): DFQATT, SNEGSKA (reference sequence). The CDR3 is 15 amino acids. V dropped 3 bases and J dropped 6; count of bases not matched to a gene: 12. The DNA of the CDR3 is TGCAGTGCTAGCAACGCCGGGACAGGGACCGCCGAGCAGTACTTC. Amino acids: CSASNAGTGTAEQYF.

The chain recombines TRBV7-9 with TRBJ2-6; tentatively, D is TRBD1 or TRBD2 (5 bases each). CDR1 is SEHNR and CDR2 is FQNEAQ in the germline V gene (reference sequence). Trimming took off 6 bases at V and 5 bases at J, with 20 bases between the two ends. CDR3 length: 17 residues. CDR3 residues: CASRTGTLDVRANVLTF. CDR3 DNA: TGTGCCAGCAGAACTGGGACGTTAGACGTTCGGGCCAACGTCCTGACTTTC.

This rearrangement joins TRBV6-2 or TRBV6-3 to TRBJ2-7; possibly TRBD2 for D (7 bases). Between the trimmed V and J ends, which lost 5 bases and 6 bases, there was a span of 20 bases. The CDR3 has 15 residues. CDR1 is MNHEY, CDR2 SVGEGT, per germline. The CDR3 sequence: CASSDLGGGTCEQYF. For the CDR3, the DNA is TGTGCCAGCAGTGACTTAGGGGGGGGAACCTGCGAGCAGTACTTC.

The chain joins TRBV2 to TRBJ2-7; no clear D. The CDR3 runs to 12 residues. V was shortened by 3 bases and J by 2 bases, with 5 bases between the two germline ends. Germline-derived CDR1 and CDR2 are SNHLY and FYNNEI. The CDR3 DNA follows: TGTGCCAGCAGTGATACCGCCTACGAGCAGTACTTC. Its protein is CASSDTAYEQYF.

The DNA for the CDR3 is TGTGCCATCAGGGGGACCAGCGGGAGTGGGTCCTACAATGAGCAGTTCTTC. This codes for CAIRGTSGSGSYNEQFF. This chain uses TRBV10-3 with TRBJ2-1; 8 positions agree with TRBD2. The germline CDR1 and CDR2 sequences are ENHRY and SYGVKD. V was clipped by 6 bases and J by 1 base; unmatched bases: 11. This CDR3 has 17 amino acids.

Only a few counts were recorded for this clonotype. This sequence joins TRBV5-6 and TRBJ2-7; 7 bases are a match to TRBD1. There are 12 residues in the CDR3. Trimming cost V 0 bases and J 9 bases; bases outside gene matches: 3. The germline gives CDR1 SGHDT, CDR2 YYEEEE. The CDR3 region has the DNA TGTGCCAGCAGCTTGGCTCGGACAGGGCAGTACTTC. It specifies CASSLARTGQYF.

The chain joins TRBV6-5 to TRBJ2-1, with 10 bases matching TRBD2. V shed 4 bases, J shed 7 bases, and the junction held 10 bases outside the gene matches. The CDR3 is 16 amino acids. Germline V CDR1 and CDR2: MNHEY, SVGAGI. The CDR3 region has the DNA TGTGCCAGCAGTTCAGCGAGCGGGGGGGCCTTGAATGAGCAGTTCTTC. This translates into CASSSASGGALNEQFF.

This clonotype has just one count. This sequence joins TRBV14 and TRBJ2-1, with D unresolved. The CDR3 has 10 residues. Trimming removed 8 bases from V and 15 bases from J, with 14 bases in between. CDR1 is SGHDN, CDR2 FVKESK, per germline. The CDR3 coding sequence is TGTGCCAGCTTAAGCCACTCCTCGTTCTTC. Amino acid sequence: CASLSHSSFF.

The chain has TRBV13 and TRBJ2-6, with TRBD1 matching 11 bases. The CDR3 sequence is 17 residues long. After removal of 6 bases from V and 3 bases from J, the junction contained 7 bases not matched to a gene. Germline CDR1 and CDR2: PRHDT and FYEKMQ (reference sequence). CDR3 sequence: CASSTGQGAGGANVLTF. The DNA of the CDR3 is TGTGCCAGCAGTACAGGACAGGGGGCTGGTGGGGCCAACGTCCTGACTTTC.

The chain is built from TRBV7-2 and TRBJ2-3, with D unresolved. The ends were cut back, 5 bases at V and 2 bases at J, with 11 bases in the middle. Germline V lookup: CDR1 SGHTA, CDR2 FQGNSA. This CDR3 has 14 amino acids. CDR3: CASSQMETTDTQYF. In DNA, the CDR3 is TGTGCCAGCAGCCAAATGGAGACCACAGATACGCAGTATTTT.

This chain links TRBV7-9 with TRBJ2-5, with D unclear. This CDR3 has 15 amino acids. The germline gives CDR1 SEHNR, CDR2 FQNEAQ (reference sequence). The ends were cut back, 4 bases at V and 4 bases at J, with 16 bases in the middle. CDR3 nucleotide sequence: TGTGCCAGCAGCTCCAACTCTTGGGCGGTAGAGACCCAGTACTTC. This sequence encodes CASSSNSWAVETQYF.

This chain joins TRBV10-3 and TRBJ2-7; 8 bases line up with TRBD1. Losses at the gene ends were 6 bases for V and 1 base for J; bases not matched to a gene: 8. The CDR3 runs to 15 residues. CDR1 and CDR2 from the germline V gene are ENHRY and SYGVKD. The CDR3 bases are TGTGCCATCAGATCCGGGACAGGAGATTCCTACGAGCAGTACTTC. Residues: CAIRSGTGDSYEQYF.

A word on this clonotype: A read error may account for a junction end that differs from germline. The chain joins TRBV4-3 to TRBJ2-3; D remains unclear. The germline V gene encodes CDR1 LGHNA and CDR2 YSLEER. There are 14 residues in the CDR3. The CDR3 is CTSSQDLAPYTQYF. The CDR3 nucleotides are TGCACCAGCAGCCAAGATCTTGCGCCTTATACGCAGTATTTT.

CDR3 region: CASSLRSTQETQYF. The CDR3 nucleotides are TGTGCCAGCAGCTTACGGTCGACACAAGAGACCCAGTACTTC. V is TRBV7-9 and J is TRBJ2-5; D is undetermined. CDR1 SEHNR and CDR2 FQNEAQ come from the germline V gene (reference sequence). Trimming removed 2 bases at V and 2 bases at J, with 9 bases between. The CDR3 contains 14 residues.

Details on this clonotype: Possible read error: a much larger clone is one base away. The chain recombines TRBV7-9 with TRBJ1-6, with no clear D. CDR1 SEHNR and CDR2 FQNEAQ come from the germline V gene (reference sequence). The CDR3 is 15 residues long. CDR3 sequence reads: CASSLVAAYNSPPHF. In DNA form, the CDR3 reads TGTGCCAGCAGCTTAGTCGCAGCGTATAATTCACCCCCCCACTTT.

This rearrangement joins TRBV20-1 to TRBJ2-3, with 8 nucleotides matching TRBD2. V was clipped by 2 bases and J by 6 bases; unmatched bases: 10. The CDR3 loop spans 15 amino acids. Germline assignment: CDR1 DFQATT and CDR2 SNEGSKA (reference sequence). In DNA, the CDR3 is TGCAGTGCTAGATTGGGGGTCGAGCGGGGGGATACGCAGTATTTT. Its translation is CSARLGVERGDTQYF.

Notes on this clonotype: A read error may explain this, as a much larger clone is one base away. CDR3 DNA sequence: TGTGCCAGCAGGCCCGGACTAGCGGGGAACACCGGGGAGCTGTTTTTT. Protein product: CASRPGLAGNTGELFF. The J gene is TRBJ2-2, the V gene TRBV12-3 or TRBV12-4; 11 bases are shared with TRBD2. This CDR3 is built from 16 residues. The trim removed 6 bases at V and 1 base at J, leaving 4 bases unmatched.